Listed here is a single T cell receptor (beta chain). Arm-PCR with iRepertoire HTBI primers amplified the CDR3 regions for these TCR beta libraries. TCRdb redid the calling of the multiplex PCR reads with MiXCR, one entry per CDR3 protein. The table has around 500,000 distinct CDR3 sequences, about 16% seen once. The source of the sample is a study of regulatory T cells in long-lasting Graves disease. The CDR3 has 14 amino acids. V shed 2 bases, J shed 3 bases, and the junction held 4 bases outside the gene matches. Germline CDR1 and CDR2: SGHAT and FQDESV (reference sequence). Indicated time point: newly diagnosed GD, antithyroid drugs for less than 3 months. The TCR library was prepared using RNA isolated from PBMCs. Separately, the same data were catalogued under a study of T cells in Graves' hyperthyroidism and ophthalmopathy.

This TCR was recovered from a woman aged 40-60 years with Graves disease. The source material was peripheral blood mononuclear cells (PBMCs), sampled at new diagnosis, from a patient treated with antithyroid drugs. V and J are TRBV11-1 and TRBJ2-7, with 7 bases fitting TRBD2. The CDR3 DNA sequence: TGTGCCAGCAGCTTACGGGACTACCTCTACGAGCAGTACTTC. Its translation: CASSLRDYLYEQYF.